Listed below are T cell receptor beta chains from one sample, sequenced in a study of early T cells in non-severe SARS-CoV-2 infection. TCRdb called the 5' RACE reads again in MiXCR, with one record for every CDR3 protein. Seen here are tens of thousands of distinct CDR3 sequences, 8.5% to 10% observed once, and the top ten hold around 8.3%. Sequencing used whole blood. These receptors were obtained from an adult who was a healthcare worker with PCR-confirmed SARS-CoV-2 infection or an uninfected control (not recorded which). The CDR3 runs from the conserved cysteine through the conserved F or W. A D gene is named only where the DNA matches it firmly. Clone size is shown for a subset of rows, as once, few, many or a class of expanded clone.

>TRBJ1-2|TRBD1|few|TRBV9
TGTGCCAGCAGCGTAGGAGGGACAGCTGGAGGAATCTATGGCTACACCTTC
CASSVGGTAGGIYGYTF
>TRBJ2-5|-|-|TRBV7-9
TGTGTCAGCAGCCTCGAAGAGACCCAGTACTTC
CVSSLEETQYF
>TRBJ1-5|-|-|TRBV2
TGTGCCAGCAGTCGGGCGGGCCCGGGGCAGCCCCAGCATTTT
CASSRAGPGQPQHF
>TRBJ1-3|-|many|TRBV20-1
TGCAGTGCTAGAGATTTACTGGGGTCAGGCTCTGGAAACACCATATATTTT
CSARDLLGSGSGNTIYF
>TRBJ2-1|-|-|TRBV20-1
TGCAGTGCTAGAGCGCGGGACGTCTCCTACAATGAGCAGTTCTTC
CSARARDVSYNEQFF
>TRBJ2-1|TRBD2|many|TRBV6-2/TRBV6-3
TGTGCCAGCAGTTACGTCCGGGAGGGCCTTTCCTACAATGAGCAGTTCTTC
CASSYVREGLSYNEQFF
>TRBJ2-7|-|many|TRBV3-1
TGTGCCAGCAGCCAAGATCCGAGCTCCTACGAGCAGTACTTC
CASSQDPSSYEQYF
>TRBJ2-5|TRBD2|many|TRBV7-2
TGTGCCAGCAGCAGAAACGGGGGGCAAGAGACCCAGTACTTC
CASSRNGGQETQYF
>TRBJ2-1|TRBD1|-|TRBV7-8
TGTGCCAGCAGCTTTCGGACAGGGTTAGTTTCTGGTGAGCAGTTCTTC
CASSFRTGLVSGEQFF
>TRBJ2-1|-|-|TRBV20-1
TGCAGTGCTAGTACCCCGAATGAGCAGTTCTTC
CSASTPNEQFF
>TRBJ1-2|-|-|TRBV19
TGTGCCAGTTTTCACTGGACCGAGGCCGGGGCGGGGTATGGCTACACCTTC
CASFHWTEAGAGYGYTF
>TRBJ1-1|-|many|TRBV7-9
TGTGCCAGCAGCCTGGAGAACACTGAAGCTTTCTTT
CASSLENTEAFF
>TRBJ2-7|TRBD2|many|TRBV11-2
TGTGCCAGCAGCTTGGGACTAGCGGGATACGAGCAGTACTTC
CASSLGLAGYEQYF
>TRBJ2-1|TRBD2|many|TRBV10-1
TGCGCCAGCAGCCTCAGTGGAGCGGGGGTCGGCAATGAGCAGTTCTTC
CASSLSGAGVGNEQFF
>TRBJ2-7|-|many|TRBV12-3/TRBV12-4
TGTGCCAGCGGCCGTTACTCCTACGAGCAGTACTTC
CASGRYSYEQYF
>TRBJ2-1|TRBD2|many|TRBV3-1
TGTGCCAGCAGCTCCCCCGGGACTAGCGGATACAATGAGCAGTTCTTC
CASSSPGTSGYNEQFF
>TRBJ2-7|TRBD2|-|TRBV6-2/TRBV6-3
TGTGCAAGCTGGCTAGCGGGAACCTACGAGCAGTACTTC
CASWLAGTYEQYF
>TRBJ2-1|-|few|TRBV7-6
TGTGCCAGCAGCCTCGGCGGCGCAAGCTCCTACAATGAGCAGTTCTTC
CASSLGGASSYNEQFF
>TRBJ2-1|TRBD2|-|TRBV12-3/TRBV12-4
TGTGCCAGCAGCCTTCAAGCGGGAGTTAGTGAGCAGTTCTTC
CASSLQAGVSEQFF
>TRBJ2-3|TRBD2|-|TRBV19
TGTGCCAGTAGCCGACTAGCGGGAGAGGCAGATACGCAGTATTTT
CASSRLAGEADTQYF
>TRBJ2-7|-|many|TRBV6-2/TRBV6-3
TGTGCCAGCAGTTACTCAAATACCCAGGCTAGCTCCTACGAGCAGTACTTC
CASSYSNTQASSYEQYF
>TRBJ2-1|-|-|TRBV29-1
TGCAGCGTTGATTTTACAGGCTACAATGAGCAGTTCTTC
CSVDFTGYNEQFF
>TRBJ2-1|TRBD2|-|TRBV11-2
TGTGCCAGCAGCGCTACCATTAGCGGGAGGGCCCCCTACAATGAGCAGTTCTTC
CASSATISGRAPYNEQFF
>TRBJ1-4|-|-|TRBV18
TGTGCCAGCTCGCTAACTAATGAAAAACTGTTTTTT
CASSLTNEKLFF
>TRBJ2-5|-|many|TRBV12-3/TRBV12-4
TGTGCCAGCAGTCCCATTGGGACTGCCGCCCCGGAGACCCAGTACTTC
CASSPIGTAAPETQYF
>TRBJ2-4|-|few|TRBV20-1
TGCAGTGCTGTCCCTGGAGCTCATGGGGCCAAAAACATTCAGTACTTC
CSAVPGAHGAKNIQYF
>TRBJ1-2|-|many|TRBV30
TGTGCCTGGAGTGTACAGCGGGGCTACACCTTC
CAWSVQRGYTF
>TRBJ1-1|TRBD1|many|TRBV7-9
TGTGCCAGCAGCGTTCTACTGACAGGGTACGCTGAAGCTTTCTTT
CASSVLLTGYAEAFF
>TRBJ2-5|-|many|TRBV3-1
TGTGCCAGCAGCCAAGATCCCGGGCCTAGGAAGACCCAGTACTTC
CASSQDPGPRKTQYF
>TRBJ1-1|-|-|TRBV10-2
TGCGCCAGCAGTGGGGCCGCCCGATTGGACACTGAAGCTTTCTTT
CASSGAARLDTEAFF
>TRBJ2-7|TRBD2|many|TRBV12-3/TRBV12-4
TGTGCCAGCAGTTTATCTAGCGGGAGGGTTTATGACTCCTACGAGCAGTACTTC
CASSLSSGRVYDSYEQYF
>TRBJ2-1|-|many|TRBV18
TGTGCCAGCTCGCGGACACTTAAGGCCGACTACAATGAGCAGTTCTTC
CASSRTLKADYNEQFF
>TRBJ2-1|-|many|TRBV20-1
TGCAGTGCCAGAAGGAAGCTAGCGACTAACAATGAGCAGTTCTTC
CSARRKLATNNEQFF
>TRBJ2-3|-|few|TRBV6-6
TGTGCCAGCAGCCCGGGTGCTCCAGATACGCAGTATTTT
CASSPGAPDTQYF
>TRBJ2-7|-|once|TRBV24-1
TGTGCCACCAGTGATTTTAACCAGGAGGAAAACGAGCAGTACTTC
CATSDFNQEENEQYF
>TRBJ2-1|-|many|TRBV18
TGTGCCAGCTCACCACTGGGGGGCAACTCCTACAATGAGCAGTTCTTC
CASSPLGGNSYNEQFF
>TRBJ1-5|-|medium-sized|TRBV2
TGTGCCAGCAGTGAAGCTGGGTCAGGGGACGGGCCCCAGCATTTT
CASSEAGSGDGPQHF
>TRBJ2-2|-|large|TRBV7-8
TGTGCCAGCAGCTTCCCTCGAACAGGAAACACCGGGGAGCTGTTTTTT
CASSFPRTGNTGELFF
>TRBJ1-4|-|many|TRBV4-3
TGCGCCAGCAGCCCGACGGCAACTAATGAAAAACTGTTTTTT
CASSPTATNEKLFF
>TRBJ1-4|TRBD1|-|TRBV4-2
TGTGCCAGCAGATCCCCGGGACAGGCCGGAAAACTGTTTTTT
CASRSPGQAGKLFF
>TRBJ2-1|-|once|TRBV29-1
TGCAGCGCCGAGACCGAGACCTACAATGAGCAGTTCTTC
CSAETETYNEQFF
>TRBJ2-3|-|few|TRBV7-9
TGTGCCAGCAGCCACCGCGTAAGCACAGATACGCAGTATTTT
CASSHRVSTDTQYF
>TRBJ2-7|-|many|TRBV5-1
TGCGCCAGCAGCTCGGGGATGAGTATTGGCGAGCAGTACTTC
CASSSGMSIGEQYF
>TRBJ2-7|-|many|TRBV7-3
TGTGCCAGCAGCTCGGGGTTGTGGGGCGAGCAGTACTTC
CASSSGLWGEQYF
>TRBJ2-5|TRBD2|many|TRBV12-3/TRBV12-4
TGTGCCAGCAGTTTAGGTCTAGCGGGAGCGGGGGAGACCCAGTACTTC
CASSLGLAGAGETQYF
>TRBJ1-1|-|many|TRBV7-3
TGTGCCAGCAGCCCCCGGGAGGCTGGCGGGAACACTGAAGCTTTCTTT
CASSPREAGGNTEAFF
>TRBJ1-2|TRBD1|-|TRBV29-1
TGCAGCGTGGGGACAGGGACTAACTATGGCTACACCTTC
CSVGTGTNYGYTF
>TRBJ2-1|TRBD2|few|TRBV6-2/TRBV6-3
TGTGCCAGCAGTTCAGGACTAGCAGATTACAATGAGCAGTTCTTC
CASSSGLADYNEQFF
>TRBJ1-2|TRBD1|few|TRBV4-2
TGTGCCAGCAGCCAAGAGGACAGGGTAGTCTATGGCTACACCTTC
CASSQEDRVVYGYTF